These T cell receptor beta chains were read from a single sample in a study of graft-versus-host responses after intestinal transplantation. The data were produced by immunoSEQ multiplex PCR, yet TCRdb's version contains in-frame clones alone and is incomplete. This sample has 23,000 or so clones; 82% occur once, and the top ten carry over 0.75%. These receptors are not linked to any known antigen. The sequencing used unstimulated CD8+ T cells sorted from spleen or lymph node cells, collected before transplant. These receptors all come from a human donor who was the organ donor for an intestinal transplant. CDR3s include the opening cysteine and the closing phenylalanine or tryptophan. D genes are given only for firm matches. Size is stated for part of the rows, as once, few or many counts, or as a class when the clone is expanded.

size | J | V | D | CDR3 | DNA
NA | TRBJ2-7 | TRBV21-1 | NA | CARTTGGGNEQYF | TGTGCCAGGACCACGGGGGGAGGCAACGAGCAGTACTTC
NA | TRBJ2-1 | TRBV1 | NA | CTSSPKPPVYPRVDEQFF | TGCACCAGCAGCCCCAAACCTCCCGTCTATCCTCGGGTCGATGAGCAGTTCTTC
NA | TRBJ2-1 | TRBV29-1 | NA | CSVAATSSYNEQFF | TGCAGCGTTGCTGCGACTAGCTCCTACAATGAGCAGTTCTTC
NA | TRBJ2-7 | TRBV6-5 | TRBD1 | CASSYSTGYEQYF | TGTGCCAGCAGTTACTCGACAGGGTACGAGCAGTACTTC
NA | TRBJ2-4 | TRBV30 | TRBD2 | CAWRASGTASNIQYF | TGTGCCTGGAGGGCTAGCGGGACCGCCTCAAACATTCAGTACTTC
NA | TRBJ2-5 | TRBV7-6 | TRBD1 | CASSLQGARETQYF | TGTGCCAGCAGCCTACAGGGGGCTCGGGAGACCCAGTACTTC
NA | TRBJ2-1 | TRBV25-1 | NA | CASSEHSEGGRNEQFF | TGTGCCAGCAGTGAACACTCGGAGGGGGGCAGAAATGAGCAGTTCTTC
once | TRBJ1-6 | TRBV19 | NA | CASSIVGDYNSPLHF | TGTGCCAGTAGTATAGTAGGGGACTATAATTCACCCCTCCACTTT
NA | TRBJ2-7 | TRBV4-1 | TRBD2 | CASSQDGTSGSEQYF | TGCGCCAGCAGCCAAGATGGGACTAGCGGGAGCGAGCAGTACTTC
NA | TRBJ2-7 | TRBV5-1 | TRBD1 | CASSIAGTGNEQYF | TGCGCCAGCAGCATAGCCGGGACAGGGAACGAGCAGTACTTC
NA | TRBJ2-1 | TRBV6-4 | TRBD1 | CASSETGVEQFF | TGTGCCAGCAGTGAAACAGGGGTTGAGCAGTTCTTC
NA | TRBJ2-1 | TRBV18 | TRBD1 | CASSPRQGFYNEQFF | TGTGCCAGCTCACCCAGACAGGGATTTTACAATGAGCAGTTCTTC
NA | TRBJ2-5 | TRBV10-3 | TRBD1 | CAISDGDRGSFQETQYF | TGTGCCATCAGTGACGGGGACAGGGGGTCATTCCAAGAGACCCAGTACTTC
NA | TRBJ1-1 | TRBV2 | NA | CASSPQPTYTEAFF | TGTGCCAGCAGTCCACAGCCAACATACACTGAAGCTTTCTTT
NA | TRBJ2-7 | TRBV7-6 | TRBD1 | CASSPGTGSYEQYF | TGTGCCAGCAGCCCCGGGACAGGGAGCTACGAGCAGTACTTC
NA | TRBJ2-5 | TRBV6-5 | TRBD2 | CASGDDRGGVETQYF | TGTGCCAGCGGCGATGATCGGGGGGGCGTGGAGACCCAGTACTTC
NA | TRBJ2-2 | TRBV11-3 | NA | CASSLSTGELFF | TGTGCCAGCAGCTTATCCACCGGGGAGCTGTTTTTT
NA | TRBJ2-7 | TRBV11-3 | TRBD1 | CASSWTGYEQYF | TGTGCCAGCAGCTGGACAGGGTACGAGCAGTACTTC
NA | TRBJ1-1 | TRBV13 | NA | CASSPQGRGDLAFF | TGTGCCAGCAGCCCCCAGGGGAGGGGAGACCTCGCTTTCTTT
NA | TRBJ2-7 | TRBV29-1 | NA | CSVLTDSYEQYF | TGCAGCGTCCTGACAGACTCCTACGAGCAGTACTTC
few | TRBJ2-7 | TRBV9 | NA | CASSVEGSGAAEQYF | TGTGCCAGCAGCGTAGAAGGTAGCGGAGCCGCGGAGCAGTACTTC
NA | TRBJ1-1 | TRBV15 | TRBD1 | CATSRPGTGLGTEAFF | TGTGCCACCAGCAGACCGGGGACAGGCCTGGGCACTGAAGCTTTCTTT
NA | TRBJ2-1 | TRBV9 | NA | CASSPRGDSPEQFF | TGTGCCAGCAGCCCCCGTGGGGATTCCCCTGAGCAGTTCTTC
few | TRBJ2-7 | TRBV4-1 | NA | CASSQEGGERHYEQYF | TGCGCCAGCAGCCAAGAGGGGGGAGAGCGCCACTACGAGCAGTACTTC
NA | TRBJ1-1 | TRBV9 | TRBD1 | CASSLDRGTEAFF | TGTGCCAGCAGCTTAGACAGGGGCACTGAAGCTTTCTTT
NA | TRBJ1-2 | TRBV4-2 | TRBD1 | CASSQDWTGGYGYTF | TGTGCCAGCAGCCAAGATTGGACAGGGGGCTATGGCTACACCTTC
NA | TRBJ2-7 | TRBV9 | NA | CASSPGGVDYEQYF | TGTGCCAGCAGCCCAGGAGGGGTCGACTACGAGCAGTACTTC
NA | TRBJ1-3 | TRBV19 | NA | CASSPGSSGNTIYF | TGTGCCAGTAGTCCAGGGAGCTCTGGAAACACCATATATTTT
NA | TRBJ1-4 | TRBV4-1 | NA | CASSQLPHQSQEKLFF | TGCGCCAGCAGCCAACTTCCACATCAATCCCAGGAAAAACTGTTTTTT
NA | TRBJ1-3 | TRBV6-5 | NA | CATTIGNTIYF | TGTGCCACCACTATAGGAAACACCATATATTTT
NA | TRBJ2-1 | TRBV11-2 | TRBD2 | CASSTGGASSYNEQFF | TGTGCCAGCAGCACCGGGGGGGCGAGCTCCTACAATGAGCAGTTCTTC
NA | TRBJ2-3 | TRBV7-6 | NA | CASSQLVGDTQYF | TGTGCCAGCAGCCAACTCGTCGGAGATACGCAGTATTTT
NA | TRBJ2-3 | TRBV6-4 | TRBD2 | CASSDSLAAADTQYF | TGTGCCAGCAGTGACTCACTAGCGGCGGCAGATACGCAGTATTTT
NA | TRBJ1-4 | TRBV6-1 | TRBD1 | CASSDPGQALSTNEKLFF | TGTGCCAGCAGTGACCCGGGACAGGCCCTTTCAACTAATGAAAAACTGTTTTTT
NA | TRBJ2-3 | TRBV30 | NA | CAWSGGDTQYF | TGTGCCTGGAGTGGAGGGGATACGCAGTATTTT
NA | TRBJ2-1 | TRBV13 | TRBD2 | CASSSSGSGDNEQFF | TGTGCCAGCAGCTCTAGCGGGAGTGGGGACAATGAGCAGTTCTTC
few | TRBJ2-1 | TRBV4-1 | NA | CASSQRERGNEQFF | TGCGCCAGCAGCCAACGGGAGAGGGGCAATGAGCAGTTCTTC
NA | TRBJ1-1 | TRBV30 | NA | CAWSVPEHTRNTEAFF | TGTGCCTGGAGTGTACCCGAACACACCAGAAATACTGAAGCTTTCTTT
once | TRBJ2-7 | TRBV27 | TRBD1 | CASSLRAGGYYEQYF | TGTGCCAGCAGTCTACGAGCAGGGGGCTATTACGAGCAGTACTTC
few | TRBJ2-7 | TRBV15 | TRBD1 | CATSNRQGADEQYF | TGTGCCACCAGCAACAGACAGGGGGCTGACGAGCAGTACTTC
NA | TRBJ2-1 | TRBV6-5 | NA | CASSYGSGYNEQFF | TGTGCCAGCAGTTATGGGTCAGGATACAATGAGCAGTTCTTC
NA | TRBJ1-5 | TRBV30 | NA | CAWSVLSDQPQHF | TGTGCCTGGAGTGTCCTCAGCGATCAGCCCCAGCATTTT
NA | TRBJ1-5 | TRBV27 | NA | CASSLAGSGQPQHF | TGTGCCAGCAGTTTGGCAGGGAGTGGACAGCCCCAGCATTTT
NA | TRBJ2-1 | TRBV19 | NA | CASSIIAASYNEQFF | TGTGCCAGTAGTATAATCGCGGCCTCCTACAATGAGCAGTTCTTC
once | TRBJ1-2 | TRBV19 | NA | CASSQRRGGRDYGYTF | TGTGCCAGTAGCCAACGAAGGGGGGGGCGAGACTATGGCTACACCTTC
NA | TRBJ1-2 | TRBV7-6 | NA | CASSPDANNYGYTF | TGTGCCAGCAGCCCTGACGCAAACAACTATGGCTACACCTTC